This T cell receptor beta chain appears in the sequencing data of a study of CD8 T cells in Susac syndrome. Trimming took 4 bases from V and 7 from J, leaving 8 bases between them. The CDR3 has 11 residues. Looked up from germline, CDR1 is MNHEY and CDR2 is SVGAGI. Reverse transcription used about 0.5 to 1 ug RNA and random hexamers. Each CDR3 protein gets one entry after TCRdb re-called the immunoSEQ multiplex PCR reads with MiXCR. The sample records about 200,000 distinct CDR3 sequences, around 96% being singletons. The sequence was obtained from a human donor with multiple sclerosis. This chain joins TRBV6-5 and TRBJ2-7, with D hard to call. The sequenced sample consisted of CD4+ T cells from PBMCs. The CDR3 sequence: CASSSVGEQYF. For the CDR3, the DNA is TGTGCCAGCAGTTCCGTCGGGGAGCAGTACTTC.